A selection of T cell receptor beta chains follows, all from one sample in a study of CD8 T cells in ankylosing spondylitis. MiXCR, applied by TCRdb to the 5' RACE reads, yields one record per CDR3 protein. Among 40,000 to 50,000 distinct CDR3 sequences listed, 4% were seen once. Sequencing was performed on blood, either unsorted or a sorted T cell fraction (not recorded which). The receptors come from a female donor with ankylosing spondylitis or in good health (not recorded which). The CDR3 runs from the conserved cysteine through the conserved F or W. A D gene is named only where the DNA matches it firmly. Expanded clones are given a class, and other clones once, few, many or no size at all.

d_call: .
clone_size: many
v_call: TRBV9
j_call: TRBJ2-1
cdr3_nt: TGTGCCAGCAGCGTAGTGGGACTGTCCTACAATGAGCAGTTCTTC
cdr3_aa: CASSVVGLSYNEQFF

d_call: TRBD2
clone_size: few
v_call: TRBV9
j_call: TRBJ2-5
cdr3_nt: TGTGCCAGCAGCGCTTTCCCTGGGGGGGAGGAGACCCAGTACTTC
cdr3_aa: CASSAFPGGEETQYF

d_call: .
clone_size: .
v_call: TRBV9
j_call: TRBJ2-1
cdr3_nt: TGTGCCAGCAGCGTAAGGGATTGGGGGCATGAGCAGTTCTTC
cdr3_aa: CASSVRDWGHEQFF

d_call: .
clone_size: few
v_call: TRBV9
j_call: TRBJ2-1
cdr3_nt: TGTGCCAGCAGCGTAGATGGAGTGACTAGCTCCTACAATGAGCAGTTCTTC
cdr3_aa: CASSVDGVTSSYNEQFF

d_call: .
clone_size: many
v_call: TRBV9
j_call: TRBJ1-6
cdr3_nt: TGTGCCAGCAGCGTAGCTACTGGGGAGCACAATTCACCCCTCCACTTT
cdr3_aa: CASSVATGEHNSPLHF

d_call: TRBD1
clone_size: many
v_call: TRBV9
j_call: TRBJ2-2
cdr3_nt: TGTGCCAGCAGCGTAACGACAGGGATGGGGACCGGGGAGCTGTTTTTT
cdr3_aa: CASSVTTGMGTGELFF

d_call: .
clone_size: many
v_call: TRBV9
j_call: TRBJ1-2
cdr3_nt: TGTGCCAGCAGCCCCCCCGGACAGTATTATGGCTACACCTTC
cdr3_aa: CASSPPGQYYGYTF

d_call: .
clone_size: many
v_call: TRBV9
j_call: TRBJ2-5
cdr3_nt: TGTGCCAGCAGCGTGGGCTTTCAAGAGACCCAGTACTTC
cdr3_aa: CASSVGFQETQYF

d_call: TRBD1
clone_size: many
v_call: TRBV9
j_call: TRBJ1-6
cdr3_nt: TGTGCCAGCAGCGTAGGGTCCAGGGGGCAGAATTCACCCCTCCACTTT
cdr3_aa: CASSVGSRGQNSPLHF

d_call: .
clone_size: few
v_call: TRBV9
j_call: TRBJ2-5
cdr3_nt: TGTGCCAGCAGCGTTGGTTCCAGCGAGACCCAGTACTTC
cdr3_aa: CASSVGSSETQYF

d_call: .
clone_size: .
v_call: TRBV9
j_call: TRBJ2-3
cdr3_nt: TGTGCCAGCAGCGTAGTGGGGGCGGGCACAGATACGCAGTATTTT
cdr3_aa: CASSVVGAGTDTQYF

d_call: .
clone_size: many
v_call: TRBV9
j_call: TRBJ1-1
cdr3_nt: TGTGCCAGCAGCTCGGGCAGGGGAAGCCCTGAAGCTTTCTTT
cdr3_aa: CASSSGRGSPEAFF

d_call: TRBD1
clone_size: many
v_call: TRBV9
j_call: TRBJ2-7
cdr3_nt: TGTGCCAGCAGCGTAGGGACCGACGGGACAGGGTCGACTTACGAGCAGTACTTC
cdr3_aa: CASSVGTDGTGSTYEQYF

d_call: .
clone_size: medium-sized
v_call: TRBV9
j_call: TRBJ2-3
cdr3_nt: TGTGCCAGCAGCCCACTCGGGGGCACAGATACGCAGTATTTT
cdr3_aa: CASSPLGGTDTQYF

d_call: .
clone_size: many
v_call: TRBV9
j_call: TRBJ2-7
cdr3_nt: TGTGCCAGCTCCCAAAGGGCCGGCGAGCAGTACTTC
cdr3_aa: CASSQRAGEQYF

d_call: .
clone_size: many
v_call: TRBV9
j_call: TRBJ1-1
cdr3_nt: TGTGCCAGCAGCGCATCGAGGTTGAACACTGAAGCTTTCTTT
cdr3_aa: CASSASRLNTEAFF

d_call: .
clone_size: many
v_call: TRBV9
j_call: TRBJ2-1
cdr3_nt: TGTGCCAGCAGCGTAGGTGGGACAACCTACAATGAGCAGTTCTTC
cdr3_aa: CASSVGGTTYNEQFF

d_call: .
clone_size: many
v_call: TRBV9
j_call: TRBJ1-1
cdr3_nt: TGTGCCAGCAGCTCTGAGGCGCGCACTGAAGCTTTCTTT
cdr3_aa: CASSSEARTEAFF

d_call: .
clone_size: many
v_call: TRBV9
j_call: TRBJ2-2
cdr3_nt: TGTGCCAGCAGCGTGACAGATAACACCGGGGAGCTGTTTTTT
cdr3_aa: CASSVTDNTGELFF

d_call: .
clone_size: many
v_call: TRBV9
j_call: TRBJ2-3
cdr3_nt: TGTGCCAGCAGCGTAGCTCAGAGTGTGGGCGCAGATACGCAGTATTTT
cdr3_aa: CASSVAQSVGADTQYF

d_call: .
clone_size: medium-sized
v_call: TRBV9
j_call: TRBJ1-2
cdr3_nt: TGTGCCAGCAGCGTAGAGGGGAACTATGGCTACACCTTC
cdr3_aa: CASSVEGNYGYTF

d_call: .
clone_size: many
v_call: TRBV9
j_call: TRBJ2-6
cdr3_nt: TGTGCCAGCAGCGTTGGCACTGGGGCCAACGTCCTGACTTTC
cdr3_aa: CASSVGTGANVLTF

d_call: TRBD1
clone_size: many
v_call: TRBV9
j_call: TRBJ2-1
cdr3_nt: TGTGCCAGCAGCGCCCGGACAGGGAGCTACAATGAGCAGTTCTTC
cdr3_aa: CASSARTGSYNEQFF

d_call: .
clone_size: many
v_call: TRBV9
j_call: TRBJ2-1
cdr3_nt: TGTGCCAGCAGCGGCCGCTCTGGGGATGAGCAGTTCTTC
cdr3_aa: CASSGRSGDEQFF

d_call: TRBD1
clone_size: many
v_call: TRBV9
j_call: TRBJ2-7
cdr3_nt: TGTGCCAGCAGCGTAGGATCCGGTGGGGATCACAGGGGGAATCGTCGCGAGCAGTACTTC
cdr3_aa: CASSVGSGGDHRGNRREQYF

d_call: TRBD2
clone_size: many
v_call: TRBV9
j_call: TRBJ2-1
cdr3_nt: TGTGCCAGCAGCGTGATGACTAGCGGGGGGATGTACAATGAGCAGTTCTTC
cdr3_aa: CASSVMTSGGMYNEQFF

d_call: TRBD2
clone_size: many
v_call: TRBV9
j_call: TRBJ2-3
cdr3_nt: TGTGCCAGCAGTTACACCCTAGCGGGGGGACAAGATACGCAGTATTTT
cdr3_aa: CASSYTLAGGQDTQYF

d_call: .
clone_size: many
v_call: TRBV9
j_call: TRBJ1-1
cdr3_nt: TGTGCCAGCAGCGTCTGGGCCGACAGGGAAGCTTTCTTT
cdr3_aa: CASSVWADREAFF

d_call: TRBD1
clone_size: many
v_call: TRBV9
j_call: TRBJ1-1
cdr3_nt: TGTGCCAGCAGCCTCGAGGGACAGGGGGACACTGAAGCTTTCTTT
cdr3_aa: CASSLEGQGDTEAFF

d_call: .
clone_size: many
v_call: TRBV9
j_call: TRBJ1-1
cdr3_nt: TGTGCCAGCAGCGTAGCTCAGATGGGCGCTGAAGCTTTCTTT
cdr3_aa: CASSVAQMGAEAFF

d_call: TRBD1
clone_size: many
v_call: TRBV9
j_call: TRBJ2-3
cdr3_nt: TGTGCCAGCAGCGTACGGCAGGGGGCAGATACGCAGTATTTT
cdr3_aa: CASSVRQGADTQYF

d_call: .
clone_size: many
v_call: TRBV9
j_call: TRBJ2-3
cdr3_nt: TGTGCCAGCAGCGTCGCGGCAACGGGGGCCGCAGATACGCAGTATTTT
cdr3_aa: CASSVAATGAADTQYF

d_call: .
clone_size: many
v_call: TRBV9
j_call: TRBJ2-2
cdr3_nt: TGTGCCAGCAGCGTAGACACATCCTACACCGGGGAGCTGTTTTTT
cdr3_aa: CASSVDTSYTGELFF

d_call: TRBD2
clone_size: many
v_call: TRBV9
j_call: TRBJ2-1
cdr3_nt: TGTGCCAGCGCGAGGCTAGCGGGGGGGAATTCCTACAATGAGCAGTTCTTC
cdr3_aa: CASARLAGGNSYNEQFF

d_call: .
clone_size: many
v_call: TRBV9
j_call: TRBJ1-1
cdr3_nt: TGTGCCAGCAGCGTGGAGAAAGGGGGCACTGAAGCTTTCTTT
cdr3_aa: CASSVEKGGTEAFF

d_call: TRBD1
clone_size: many
v_call: TRBV9
j_call: TRBJ2-3
cdr3_nt: TGTGCCAGCAGCGCGACAGGGCGGACAGATACGCAGTATTTT
cdr3_aa: CASSATGRTDTQYF

d_call: .
clone_size: many
v_call: TRBV9
j_call: TRBJ2-2
cdr3_nt: TGTGCCAGCAGCCTCCCCCAGGGATCGGAAACCGGGGAGCTGTTTTTT
cdr3_aa: CASSLPQGSETGELFF

d_call: .
clone_size: many
v_call: TRBV11-2
j_call: TRBJ2-5
cdr3_nt: TGTGCCAGCAGCTTAATTTCTGGAGGCTCCCAGTACTTC
cdr3_aa: CASSLISGGSQYF

d_call: .
clone_size: medium-sized
v_call: TRBV5-6
j_call: TRBJ1-1
cdr3_nt: TGTGCCGGAATAATGAACACTGAAGCTTTCTTT
cdr3_aa: CAGIMNTEAFF

d_call: TRBD2
clone_size: many
v_call: TRBV9
j_call: TRBJ2-5
cdr3_nt: TGTGCCAGCAGCCCGAGCGGGGGTCGCAGCTTCCCCCTCCAAGAGACCCAGTACTTC
cdr3_aa: CASSPSGGRSFPLQETQYF

d_call: TRBD1
clone_size: many
v_call: TRBV9
j_call: TRBJ2-1
cdr3_nt: TGTGCCAGCAGCGTTGGGACCCCAGGGGGTGAGCAGTTCTTC
cdr3_aa: CASSVGTPGGEQFF

d_call: .
clone_size: many
v_call: TRBV9
j_call: TRBJ1-2
cdr3_nt: TGTGCCAGCAGCGTAGAGGGAGGTTTTCTTAACTATGGCTACACCTTC
cdr3_aa: CASSVEGGFLNYGYTF

d_call: .
clone_size: many
v_call: TRBV9
j_call: TRBJ2-6
cdr3_nt: TGTGCCAGCAGCTTCCACAGGCGTACCCAGCCCGGGGCCAACGTCCTGACTTTC
cdr3_aa: CASSFHRRTQPGANVLTF

d_call: .
clone_size: many
v_call: TRBV9
j_call: TRBJ1-1
cdr3_nt: TGTGCCAGCAGCCCATCCGTAATAAGCGGCGCGAACACTGAAGCTTTCTTT
cdr3_aa: CASSPSVISGANTEAFF

d_call: .
clone_size: many
v_call: TRBV9
j_call: TRBJ2-1
cdr3_nt: TGTGCCAGCAGCGTAGCCGGCGGACTGACCTACAATGAGCAGTTCTTC
cdr3_aa: CASSVAGGLTYNEQFF

d_call: TRBD1
clone_size: few
v_call: TRBV9
j_call: TRBJ2-3
cdr3_nt: TGTGCCAGCAGCGTAAGGACAGGGGCAGGAACAGATACGCAGTATTTT
cdr3_aa: CASSVRTGAGTDTQYF

d_call: .
clone_size: many
v_call: TRBV9
j_call: TRBJ2-2
cdr3_nt: TGTGCCAGCATGGGTAGATTGGATCACACCGGGGAGCTGTTTTTT
cdr3_aa: CASMGRLDHTGELFF

d_call: .
clone_size: many
v_call: TRBV9
j_call: TRBJ2-7
cdr3_nt: TGTGCCAGCAGCGCTGGAGGTGGGGGTTCCTTCTACGAGCAGTACTTC
cdr3_aa: CASSAGGGGSFYEQYF

d_call: .
clone_size: many
v_call: TRBV9
j_call: TRBJ2-7
cdr3_nt: TGTGCCAGCAGCGTAGAGGGCGGACTGGACGAGCAGTACTTC
cdr3_aa: CASSVEGGLDEQYF

d_call: TRBD2
clone_size: many
v_call: TRBV9
j_call: TRBJ2-1
cdr3_nt: TGTGCCAGCAGCGTAGTGGGGACTAGTACTTCCAATGAGCAGTTCTTC
cdr3_aa: CASSVVGTSTSNEQFF

d_call: .
clone_size: .
v_call: TRBV9
j_call: TRBJ1-1
cdr3_nt: TGTGCCAGCAGCGTAGCTACCCTGGACACTGAAGCTTTCTTT
cdr3_aa: CASSVATLDTEAFF

d_call: .
clone_size: many
v_call: TRBV9
j_call: TRBJ2-5
cdr3_nt: TGTGCCAGCAGCGACGCTTCAGAGGAGACCCAGTACTTC
cdr3_aa: CASSDASEETQYF

d_call: TRBD2
clone_size: few
v_call: TRBV9
j_call: TRBJ2-2
cdr3_nt: TGTGCCAGCAGCGAGACTAGCTTAACCGGGGAGCTGTTTTTT
cdr3_aa: CASSETSLTGELFF

d_call: .
clone_size: medium-sized
v_call: TRBV9
j_call: TRBJ2-2
cdr3_nt: TGTGCCAGCAGCGTAGTTGGCACCGGGGAGCTGTTTTTT
cdr3_aa: CASSVVGTGELFF

d_call: TRBD1
clone_size: many
v_call: TRBV9
j_call: TRBJ1-2
cdr3_nt: TGTGCCAGCAGCCAGACAGGGACCTATGGCTACACCTTC
cdr3_aa: CASSQTGTYGYTF

d_call: TRBD1
clone_size: many
v_call: TRBV9
j_call: TRBJ1-1
cdr3_nt: TGTGCCAGCAGCGTAGGGGCAGGGGGCGCATACACTGAAGCTTTCTTT
cdr3_aa: CASSVGAGGAYTEAFF

d_call: .
clone_size: many
v_call: TRBV9
j_call: TRBJ2-3
cdr3_nt: TGTGCCAGCAGAACAGAAGACACAGATACGCAGTATTTT
cdr3_aa: CASRTEDTDTQYF

d_call: .
clone_size: many
v_call: TRBV9
j_call: TRBJ2-3
cdr3_nt: TGTGCCAGCAGCGTAGACAACACAGATACGCAGTATTTT
cdr3_aa: CASSVDNTDTQYF

d_call: TRBD1
clone_size: many
v_call: TRBV9
j_call: TRBJ2-2
cdr3_nt: TGTGCCAGCAGCGTAGAAAAAAACGGCGGGACAGGGATAAAGACCGGGGAGCTGTTTTTT
cdr3_aa: CASSVEKNGGTGIKTGELFF